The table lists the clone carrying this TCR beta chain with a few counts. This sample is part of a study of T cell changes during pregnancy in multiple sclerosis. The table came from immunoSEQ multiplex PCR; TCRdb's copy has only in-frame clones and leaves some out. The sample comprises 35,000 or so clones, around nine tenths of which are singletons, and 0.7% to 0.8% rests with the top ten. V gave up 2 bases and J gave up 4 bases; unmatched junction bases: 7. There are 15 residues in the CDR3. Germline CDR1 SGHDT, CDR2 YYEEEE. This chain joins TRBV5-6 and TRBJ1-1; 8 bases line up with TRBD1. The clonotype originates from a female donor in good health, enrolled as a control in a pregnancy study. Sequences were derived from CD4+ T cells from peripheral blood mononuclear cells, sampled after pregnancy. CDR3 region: CASSFLDREPTEAFF. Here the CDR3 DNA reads TGTGCCAGCAGCTTCCTGGACAGGGAGCCCACTGAAGCTTTCTTT.